The entry below gives a single T cell receptor (beta chain) sequence along with its context. Its antigen is not identified. The Oncomine TCR Beta short-read assay sequenced DNA from cultured CD4+ T cells. TCRdb ran MiXCR on the PCR reads and lists one entry per CDR3 protein. This table holds over 7,000 distinct CDR3 sequences, approximately 53% found once. CDR1 and CDR2 from the germline V gene are MNHEY and SVGAGI. This CDR3 has 15 residues. Losses at the gene ends were 2 bases for V and 4 bases for J; bases not matched to a gene: 1. The data were taken from a study of vaccination and CD4 T cells after COVID-19. Treatment here: approximately 9-day PBMC culture with coronavirus spike peptide pools or control peptides (ViraFEST assay). An unexposed donor provided the CD4+ T cells, which were collected before the COVID-19 pandemic (2011-2018). With peptide pools, ViraFEST first expanded antigen-specific T cells and afterwards sequenced their TCRs.

Sequenced: CD4+ T cells from blood, cultured in vitro. This clonotype was sampled from a human donor in good health. V and J are TRBV6-5 and TRBJ2-3; 12 bases match TRBD2. CDR3 nucleotides: TGTGCCAGCAGTTACACTAGCGGGGGGCCAGATACGCAGTATTTT. It yields the protein CASSYTSGGPDTQYF.